A selection of T cell receptor beta chains follows, all from one sample in a study of T-cell memory formation after mild COVID-19. From the 5' RACE reads, TCRdb called clonotypes with MiXCR, one entry per CDR3 protein. The table records a few hundred thousand distinct CDR3 sequences, 10% to 13% of them present only once. Sequencing used PBMCs or a T cell subset sorted from them (not recorded which). The receptors derive from a man aged 18 to 29 who had mild COVID-19 (a few samples of this study predate the infection). Cell type and time point are not known. The conserved cysteine and the conserved F or W are not part of the CDR3 here. A D gene is named only where the DNA matches it firmly.

. TRBJ1-1 TRBV21-1 ASSKGDTNTEAF
. TRBJ2-7 TRBV10-1 ASSESIGGTPIRRY
. TRBJ1-1 TRBV6-1 ASRTAGNTEAF
. TRBJ1-2 TRBV7-2 ASSLGLAGDGYT
. TRBJ2-6 TRBV5-1 ATQTFPGANVLT
. TRBJ2-3 TRBV5-5 ASNLPLGSDTQY
. TRBJ2-3 TRBV20-1 SAGRRGRTDTQY
TRBD2 TRBJ2-3 TRBV5-1 ASSLPSGESTDTQY
. TRBJ2-2 TRBV11-3 ASSLSGQLNTGELF
. TRBJ2-2 TRBV10-2 ASGLQGPLF
. TRBJ2-5 TRBV20-1 SARYSSETQY
. TRBJ1-2 TRBV4-2 ASSNIRDDYGYT
. TRBJ2-3 TRBV28 AAYRDSTDTQY
. TRBJ2-5 TRBV7-9 ASSFTALSRGAN
. TRBJ2-3 TRBV6-5 ASSPLFTSTDTQY
. TRBJ1-2 TRBV4-3 ASSPVGTPSHGYT
TRBD1 TRBJ2-2 TRBV7-8 ASRLRTGRGLRLDTGELF
TRBD2 TRBJ2-3 TRBV20-1 SVSGGAARTDTQY
TRBD1 TRBJ1-2 TRBV2 AGLGGSGRKNYGYT
. TRBJ2-1 TRBV5-1 ASSIDTRVEQF
. TRBJ2-2 TRBV10-3 AIGTITGELF
TRBD1 TRBJ2-1 TRBV5-1 ASSYGQGLGGRQF
TRBD2 TRBJ2-6 TRBV7-6 ASSLLAGGPGANVLT
TRBD1 TRBJ1-5 TRBV27 ASSPLLRIGRGNQPQH
. TRBJ1-3 TRBV5-4 ASSLERRNTIY